This entry describes one TCR beta chain. The antigen is not known. There are 18 residues in the CDR3. V was cut by 5 bases and J by 1 base, with 23 bases left in between. The germline CDR1 and CDR2 sequences are LGHNA and YSLEER. The data belong to a study of response to subunit inactivated influenza vaccine. Each CDR3 protein is one row after TCRdb ran MiXCR on the RT-PCR reads. This sample carries roughly 500,000 distinct CDR3 sequences, about 25% of them seen once, and the ten largest clones take 1.5% to 2%. Overall study findings and caveats: Authors suggested each seasonal influenza vaccination recruits few new T cells.

This TCR was recovered from a man over 45 who received an inactivated influenza vaccine. This specimen consisted of CD4+ T cells sorted from PBMCs, obtained about 5 days after vaccination. This rearrangement joins TRBV4-3 to TRBJ2-5, with D perhaps matching TRBD1 (6 bases). The CDR3 here is CASSYRAPFDRSQETQYF. The CDR3 coding sequence is TGCGCCAGCAGCTACCGGGCCCCCTTCGACAGGTCCCAAGAGACCCAGTACTTC.